This T cell receptor beta chain was documented in a study of CD8 T cells in ankylosing spondylitis. Findings of the study overall: Relatively rare in peripheral blood, disease-linked clones were also CD8+. Apparently characteristic of ankylosing spondylitis blood was a TCR beta motif (under ten highly homologous variants).

The length of the CDR3 is 18 residues. V lost 3 bases and J lost 7; bases outside the gene matches: 16. Germline lookup yields CDR1 SGHVS and CDR2 FNYEAQ. TCRdb redid the calling of the 5' RACE reads with MiXCR, one entry per CDR3 protein. The sample holds roughly 120,000 distinct CDR3 sequences, 12% to 15% seen once. This clonotype has just a few counts. Its specificity is not known. The chain carries TRBV7-6 and TRBJ2-1; 9 nucleotides agree with TRBD1. Sequencing was performed on blood, either unsorted or a sorted T cell fraction (not recorded which). This TCR was recovered from a female donor with ankylosing spondylitis or in good health (not recorded which). In DNA, the CDR3 is TGTGCCAGCAGCTTGGGGGGACAGGGAGAAGTTATAGGGAATGAGCAGTTCTTC. This gives the protein CASSLGGQGEVIGNEQFF.